A single sample gave rise to the 29 T cell receptor beta chains below, sequenced in a study of shared clonotypes between healthy human individuals. Assay: immunoSEQ multiplex PCR; the TCRdb copy retains only in-frame clones and omits some. The data show 150,000 to 200,000 clones, with approximately 61% seen just once and 10% held by the top ten. Sequenced material: memory CD4+ T cells sorted from blood. Regarding subset: CD45RA-negative fraction. The receptors derive from a man aged 25-45 years in good health.

This chain joins TRBV18 and TRBJ1-3; D gene uncertain. The CDR3 covers 14 residues. The germline gives CDR1 KGHSH, CDR2 LQKENI. The germline V and J ends were trimmed by 1 base and 1 base, with 5 bases remaining between them. CDR3 protein: CASSPQGSGNTIYF. CDR3 DNA: TGTGCCAGCTCACCACAGGGATCTGGAAACACCATATATTTT.

This chain joins TRBV11-2 and TRBJ2-5; no clear D. Per germline, CDR1 SGHAT and CDR2 FQNNGV. The CDR3 sequence is 12 residues long. The germline V and J ends were trimmed by 5 bases and 5 bases, with 9 bases remaining between them. CDR3 nucleotide sequence: TGTGCCAGCAGCCCGGTTGGGGAGACCCAGTACTTC. It encodes CASSPVGETQYF.

V gene TRBV18 combines with J gene TRBJ1-1; D is perhaps TRBD1 (6 bases). The CDR3 totals 15 residues. Germline CDR1 reads KGHSH; CDR2 reads LQKENI. Trimming left V 1 base short and J 1 base short, with 10 bases between. The CDR3 DNA reads as TGTGCCAGCTCACCACTACAGGGAGGGAACACTGAAGCTTTCTTT. Its protein is CASSPLQGGNTEAFF.

This chain uses TRBV19 with TRBJ2-7; tentatively, D is TRBD2 (6 bases). The CDR3 spans 12 residues. Between the trimmed V and J ends, which lost 5 bases and 3 bases, there was a span of 8 bases. Per germline, CDR1 LNHDA and CDR2 SQIVND (reference sequence). The CDR3 DNA follows: TGTGCCAGTAGTCGGGACTTCTACGAGCAGTACTTC. Translating gives CASSRDFYEQYF.

The chain is built from TRBV14 and TRBJ2-2; no clear D gene. Trimming took off 2 bases at V and 4 bases at J, with 8 bases between the two ends. CDR3 length: 14 residues. Germline V gives CDR1 SGHDN, CDR2 FVKESK. The CDR3 bases are TGTGCCAGCAGCCAAAACGTCTTCACCGGGGAGCTGTTTTTT. Protein: CASSQNVFTGELFF.

In its sample, this clone was seen a few times. CDR3 sequence reads: CASSLARQGVNTGELFF. CDR3 nucleotide sequence: TGTGCCAGCAGCTTGGCCCGGCAGGGGGTGAACACCGGGGAGCTGTTTTTT. J is TRBJ2-2 and V is TRBV5-4; 7 bases line up with TRBD1. The CDR3 extends over 17 amino acids. The junction had 6 bases not matched to a gene; V was cut back by 0 bases and J by 1 base. Germline CDR1 reads SGHNT; CDR2 reads YYREEE (reference sequence).

The V gene is TRBV14, the J gene TRBJ2-7; 8 nucleotides match TRBD2. After removal of 5 bases from V and 6 bases from J, the junction contained 12 bases not matched to a gene. Germline V gene sequence: CDR1 SGHDN, CDR2 FVKESK. The CDR3 sequence is 15 residues long. In DNA form, the CDR3 reads TGTGCCAGCAGCGACCTCCACTCGGGGGGGAGCGAGCAGTACTTC. Translated, it gives CASSDLHSGGSEQYF.

This clone was observed a few times. The DNA of the CDR3 is TGTGCCAGCAGCCGCACCAGACACCAAACCGGGGCCTCCTACGAGCAGTACTTC. It specifies CASSRTRHQTGASYEQYF. The V and J genes are TRBV6-4 and TRBJ2-7, with D possibly called TRBD1 or TRBD2 (5 bases each). Trimming stripped 6 bases from V and 0 bases from J, with 24 bases between. The CDR3 covers 18 residues. Germline CDR1 is MRHNA and CDR2 is SNTAGT.

The genes are TRBV28 and TRBJ2-5; 8 nucleotides line up with TRBD1. V lost 1 base, J lost 4 bases, and 8 bases stayed unmatched. Germline CDR1 reads MDHEN; CDR2 reads SYDVKM. The CDR3 covers 16 residues. As DNA, the CDR3 is TGTGCCAGCAGTTTATCAGATTGGACAGGGAGAGAGACCCAGTACTTC. The encoded protein is CASSLSDWTGRETQYF.

V usage is TRBV18 and J usage is TRBJ2-2; 9 bases line up with TRBD1. Germline lookup yields CDR1 KGHSH and CDR2 LQKENI. This CDR3 has 18 amino acids. V lost 1 base, J lost 5 bases, and 11 bases stayed unmatched. This CDR3 reads CASSPLSGQGPTTGELFF. CDR3 bases: TGTGCCAGCTCACCACTCTCGGGACAGGGCCCGACTACCGGGGAGCTGTTTTTT.

On this clone: Mismatch with germline at one junction end may stem from a read error. The chain links TRBV11-1 to TRBJ2-2; D unclear. The germline gives CDR1 SGHAT, CDR2 FQDESV (reference sequence). This CDR3 comprises 13 residues. In DNA, the CDR3 is TGTGCCAGCAGCCTAGCGAACACCGGGGAGCTGTTTTTT. This gives the protein CASSLANTGELFF.

This sequence joins TRBV7-8 and TRBJ2-7; 9 bases match TRBD1. Losses at the gene ends were 2 bases for V and 7 bases for J; bases not matched to a gene: 9. Germline CDR1 SGHVS, CDR2 FQNEAQ. The CDR3 consists of 15 residues. The chain's CDR3 is CASSLLETGGGEQYF. DNA for the CDR3: TGTGCCAGCAGCTTACTCGAGACAGGGGGTGGAGAGCAGTACTTC.

The chain employs TRBV19 and TRBJ2-4; D not resolved. Germline assignment: CDR1 LNHDA and CDR2 SQIVND (reference sequence). Trimming shortened V by 3 bases and J by 5 bases, and 14 bases separated the two germline ends. This CDR3 is 15 amino acids long. The DNA for the CDR3 is TGTGCCAGTAGTATGGTCCAAGGTTCGGAAAACATTCAGTACTTC. This codes for CASSMVQGSENIQYF.

This sequence joins TRBV27 and TRBJ2-2; TRBD2 matches 10 bases. The CDR3 consists of 16 residues. CDR1 MNHEY and CDR2 SMNVEV come from the germline V gene (reference sequence). J lost 6 bases, V lost 2 bases, and 6 bases had no gene match. CDR3 region: CASSLKASGRAGELFF. Here the CDR3 DNA reads TGTGCCAGCAGTTTAAAGGCTAGCGGGAGAGCCGGGGAGCTGTTTTTT.

The gene calls are TRBV7-9 and TRBJ2-3, with TRBD2 matching 9 bases. The CDR3 is 12 amino acids. Germline loops: CDR1 SEHNR, CDR2 FQNEAQ (reference sequence). Losses at the gene ends were 5 bases for V and 10 bases for J; bases not matched to a gene: 4. The CDR3 nucleotides read TGTGCCAGCAGCCTTAGCGGGAGTTCGCAGTATTTT. This codes for CASSLSGSSQYF.

The chain links TRBV18 to TRBJ2-7; 8 nucleotides agree with TRBD1. V gave up 3 bases and J gave up 2 bases; unmatched junction bases: 3. This CDR3 comprises 14 residues. CDR1 KGHSH and CDR2 LQKENI come from the germline V gene. The CDR3 protein is CASSPWDRTYEQYF. The CDR3 DNA is TGTGCCAGCTCACCTTGGGACAGGACCTACGAGCAGTACTTC.

The gene calls are TRBV20-1 and TRBJ2-1; TRBD2 matches 15 bases. Germline V CDR1 and CDR2: DFQATT, SNEGSKA (reference sequence). The CDR3 is 11 amino acids. V lost 5 bases and J lost 15; bases outside the gene matches: 2. As DNA, the CDR3 is TGCAGTGCTGTGGGACTAGCGGGAGGGTTCTTC. Protein: CSAVGLAGGFF.

This chain connects TRBV2 to TRBJ1-2, with 9 bases matching TRBD1. Germline values: CDR1 SNHLY, CDR2 FYNNEI. The CDR3 contains 15 residues. With V trimmed by 2 bases and J by 2 bases, 3 bases remained unmatched. The CDR3, as DNA: TGTGCCAGCAGTGAACTACAGGGGGCGAACTATGGCTACACCTTC. This gives the protein CASSELQGANYGYTF.

This chain joins TRBV4-2 and TRBJ2-7; 10 bases align to TRBD2. The CDR3 extends over 16 amino acids. The V gene's germline CDR1 is LGHNA and CDR2 YNFKEQ. Trimming at V came to 0 bases and at J to 10 bases, leaving 12 bases not matched to a gene. CDR3 residues: CASSQDPIGAGGPQYF. DNA for the CDR3: TGTGCCAGCAGCCAAGATCCGATCGGAGCGGGAGGGCCTCAGTACTTC.

The V gene is TRBV25-1, the J gene TRBJ2-1, with D possibly being TRBD2 (5 bases). In germline, CDR1 is MGHDK, CDR2 SYGVNS. The CDR3 is 15 residues long. The V end lost 5 bases, the J end lost 5 bases, and 16 bases lay between the germline ends. The CDR3 region has the DNA TGTGCCAGCAGTCATGACTACCCTAACAACAATGAGCAGTTCTTC. Amino acids: CASSHDYPNNNEQFF.

To note about this clone: The identical CDR3 is also encoded by other nucleotide sequences in the sample. The CDR3 is CSVGGGNTEAFF. The DNA for the CDR3 is TGCAGCGTTGGAGGTGGGAACACTGAAGCTTTCTTT. V and J are TRBV29-1 and TRBJ1-1, with no clear D. The CDR3 runs 12 residues. The germline V gene has CDR1 SQVTM and CDR2 ANQGSEA. V was trimmed by 4 bases and J by 1 base, leaving 7 bases between them.

This chain connects TRBV7-3 to TRBJ2-5, with D uncertain. In germline, CDR1 is SGHTA, CDR2 FQGTGA. The CDR3 length is 13 residues. Trimming left V 5 bases short and J 4 bases short, with 11 bases between. CDR3 residues: CASSPENRETQYF. The DNA of the CDR3 is TGTGCCAGCAGCCCCGAGAATAGAGAGACCCAGTACTTC. Together with reference TRBV7-3 and TRBJ2-5, the CDR3 gives the full variable domain: GAGVSQTPSNKVTEKGKYVELRCDPISGHTALYWYRQSLGQGPEFLIYFQGTGAADDSGLPNDRFFAVRPEGSVSTLKIQRTERGDSAVYLCASSPENRETQYFGPGTRLLVL.

Only a few counts were recorded for this clone. This chain joins TRBV6-4 and TRBJ2-2; TRBD1 matches 7 bases. The CDR3 consists of 14 residues. V trimming: 8 bases; J trimming: 0 bases; junction bases outside the gene matches: 3. Germline V gene lookup returns CDR1 MRHNA and CDR2 SNTAGT. Written as DNA, the CDR3 is TGTGCCAGCCCCGGACAGGCGAACACCGGGGAGCTGTTTTTT. It specifies CASPGQANTGELFF.

The genes are TRBV7-3 and TRBJ2-7; maybe TRBD2 (6 bases). The germline V and J ends were trimmed by 6 bases and 7 bases, with 13 bases remaining between them. The CDR3 contains 12 residues. Germline V gives CDR1 SGHTA, CDR2 FQGTGA. The CDR3 loop is CASSSGQGEQYF. The DNA for the CDR3 is TGTGCCAGCAGTAGCGGTCAGGGTGAGCAGTACTTC. Full variable domain (rest looked up from reference TRBV7-3 and TRBJ2-7): GAGVSQTPSNKVTEKGKYVELRCDPISGHTALYWYRQSLGQGPEFLIYFQGTGAADDSGLPNDRFFAVRPEGSVSTLKIQRTERGDSAVYLCASSSGQGEQYFGPGTRLTVT.

This sequence joins TRBV9 and TRBJ2-1; TRBD1 might be the D (5 bases). V was cut by 1 base and J by 10 bases, with 15 bases left in between. The CDR3 is 14 residues long. Germline V lookup: CDR1 SGDLS, CDR2 YYNGEE. CDR3 sequence (DNA): TGTGCCAGCAGCGTAACCACCCAGGGTGAAGAGCAGTTCTTC. Translated: CASSVTTQGEEQFF.

The chain is built from TRBV28 and TRBJ2-2, with TRBD2 identical over 15 bases. This CDR3 is built from 15 residues. The germline V gene encodes CDR1 MDHEN and CDR2 SYDVKM. After removal of 6 bases from V and 7 bases from J, the junction contained 3 bases not matched to a gene. CDR3 region: CASRGLAGGIGELFF. The CDR3 coding sequence is TGTGCCAGCAGGGGACTAGCGGGAGGTATCGGGGAGCTGTTTTTT.

The J gene is TRBJ2-5, the V gene TRBV5-1; possibly TRBD1 or TRBD2 for D (5 bases each). V dropped 6 bases and J dropped 1 base, with 13 bases sitting between them. The length of the CDR3 is 14 residues. The germline gives CDR1 SGHRS, CDR2 YFSETQ. The CDR3: CASTNTGAQETQYF. CDR3 DNA sequence: TGCGCCAGCACCAACACCGGGGCCCAAGAGACCCAGTACTTC.

The V call is TRBV13, the J call TRBJ2-1; D remains ambiguous. V was clipped by 0 bases and J by 5 bases, with 8 bases between them. Looked up from germline, CDR1 is PRHDT and CDR2 is FYEKMQ (reference sequence). This CDR3 spans 14 amino acids. DNA of the CDR3: TGTGCCAGCAGCTTAGGTTATCGCGACAATGAGCAGTTCTTC. Residues: CASSLGYRDNEQFF.

This clone has only one observation. The V call is TRBV7-9, the J call TRBJ2-1; TRBD2 aligns across 7 bases. The CDR3 is made up of 18 amino acids. CDR1 is SEHNR, CDR2 FQNEAQ, per germline (reference sequence). V was pared by 2 bases and J by 0 bases, with 10 bases of the junction left unmatched. For the CDR3, the DNA is TGTGCCAGCAGCTTATCGGAAGCGGGAACACTCTCCTACAATGAGCAGTTCTTC. Encoded protein: CASSLSEAGTLSYNEQFF.